Listed here is a single T cell receptor beta chain. Its antigen is still unknown. The entry originates in a study of shared clonotypes between healthy human individuals. Study findings and constraints: Memory subsets had estimated richness that was generally smaller than that of naive subsets. Represented diversity (both genetic and exposure-history) was limited by the small number of donors.

The authors' processing: From ImmunoSEQ came sequences covering only the junction and carrying no quality scores, so filtering differed. Assay used: immunoSEQ multiplex PCR; TCRdb lists only in-frame clones, some missing. Clone size and V and J calls were adopted from that table, with D and trimming inferred from the DNA. The sample contains millions of clones, about 95% of which appear only once. Germline V CDR1 and CDR2: MDHEN, SYDVKM. The V and J ends lost 5 bases and 7 bases, in that order; junction bases with no gene match: 13. CDR3 size: 16 residues. CD45RO-negative cells were positively selected for CCR7, leaving out terminally differentiated effector memory CD45RA+ cells. Donors comprised healthy HIV-negative adults lacking recent acute infections or vaccinations.

The sample taken for sequencing was naive CD8+ T cells sorted from blood. The clonotype was recovered from a man between 18 and 35 years old in good health. V is TRBV28 and J is TRBJ2-3, with 9 bases identical to TRBD1. CDR3 sequence reads: CASSTRGGTGSYTQYF. The CDR3 DNA sequence: TGTGCCAGCAGTACTAGGGGCGGGACAGGGTCCTATACGCAGTATTTT.